The clone carrying this T cell receptor (beta chain) was counted at least ten times. Antigen: not known. Each CDR3 protein is one row after TCRdb ran MiXCR on the reads. The table has 450,000 to 550,000 distinct CDR3 sequences, approximately 15% seen once. This sample is drawn from a study of T cell repertoires in cytomegalovirus infection. The overall study: CMV infection plus the matching HLA type was flagged by public TCR beta signatures. Overall study findings and caveats: Cumulated frequencies of public TCR beta families served to identify carriers of CMV plus the relevant HLA. HLA-C-restricted CMV clonotypes gave the most frequent clonotype in two of eight donors.

The sequenced sample consisted of CD8+ T cells from PBMCs. This clonotype originated in a human donor in good health (CMV status not recorded). Some clones in this sample may be carry-over from other donors' samples.

CDR3 protein: CASSRGLAGSNEQFF. CDR3 in DNA: TGTGCCAGCAGTCGAGGACTAGCGGGATCCAATGAGCAGTTCTTC. The chain employs TRBV7-3 and TRBJ2-1, with 12 positions matching TRBD2. The V gene end was trimmed by 6 bases and the J gene end by 6 bases; junction bases not matched to a gene: 6. The CDR3 is 15 amino acids. Germline CDR1 SGHTA, CDR2 FQGTGA.